The clone carrying this T cell receptor beta chain was observed at least ten times. Its antigen is currently unknown. The entry originates in a study of T cells in Graves' hyperthyroidism and ophthalmopathy. The study, taken as a whole, reports: Blood shared most expanded thyroid clonotypes above 0.001.

Subjects aged 18 to 65 presented with newly diagnosed hyperthyroidism of less than 2 months' duration. Amplified TCR beta CDR3 regions derived from RNA transcripts. In the first-round RT-PCR of the TCR CDR3, the HTBI primer set was used. MiXCR, applied by TCRdb to the multiplex PCR reads, yields one record per CDR3 protein. Here the sample spans 600,000 or so distinct CDR3 sequences, roughly 46% being singletons. The sequenced sample was peripheral blood or thyroid tissue (not recorded which). The sequence derives from a woman aged 18-29 years with Graves' hyperthyroidism.

The CDR3 DNA reads TGTGCCAGCAGTGACGTGGTCTCACCCCTCCACTTT. Translated: CASSDVVSPLHF. J is TRBJ1-6 and V is TRBV2, with D unresolved. CDR1 is SNHLY and CDR2 is FYNNEI in the germline V gene. V was pared by 3 bases and J by 10 bases, with 7 bases between. The CDR3 covers 12 residues.